The sequence of this T cell receptor (beta chain) was determined in a study of neurological immune-mediated disorders. This clonotype has a count of ten or more. This CDR3 is built from 16 residues. Germline lookup yields CDR1 MNHEY and CDR2 SMNVEV (reference sequence). Unmatched junction bases numbered 5, after V lost 6 bases and J lost 0 bases. TCRdb reprocessed the 5' RACE reads with MiXCR, giving one entry per CDR3 protein. The sample contains under 60,000 distinct CDR3 sequences, approximately 6.2% of which appear only once. The chain uses TRBV27 and TRBJ1-4; TRBD1 aligns across 9 bases. The clonotype originates from a woman under 30 with multiple sclerosis. The sequencing input was CD4+ T cells from blood. The CDR3 region is CASRRGTGPTNEKLFF. CDR3 nucleotides: TGTGCCAGCAGACGCGGGACAGGGCCAACTAATGAAAAACTGTTTTTT.